This note documents a single T cell receptor (beta chain) sequence. Its binding antigen is unknown. Nothing much larger sits one base from this clone, and base qualities are not available. These data originate in a study of cytomegalovirus exposure and HLA in healthy donors (dated by TCRdb to the late 2010s). For the wider study: An earlier analysis of about 530 of the donors reported approximately 300 Gb of sequence data and 117 million unique TCR beta sequences obtained from around 190 million T cells. The study combined high-throughput TCR immunosequencing, statistical association of individual TCRs with disease status, and machine learning to predict cytomegalovirus infection status. An early release that covered about 600 HLA-typed donors contained approximately 300 gigabases of sequencing data and about 93 million unique TCR sequences. The T cell repertoires of 666 subjects were profiled by immunosequencing and related to cytomegalovirus serostatus. The study was designed to test whether signatures of past pathogen exposure could be identified by cataloging public T cell receptors. Donor age, sex, ethnicity and CMV serostatus were compiled alongside the repertoire data. Roughly five DR-DQ haplotypes were handled as single units for association and clustering, since linkage in the cohort was strong. The number of typed donors differed by locus: about 620-630 for A, B, C, DRB1 and DQB1; approximately 520 for DQA1; fewer than 610 for DPA1; and around 470 for DPB1. The later analysis used no new phenotypic data to find candidate immune exposures, relying instead on TCR beta sequences and their occurrence across donors. Of the 398 genotyped donors, about 80% fell in the genetic ancestry cluster associated with self-reported Caucasian donors. A later genetic analysis used genome-wide SNP genotypes for about 60% of the 666 donors, treating that subset as a discovery cohort. In addition to the first cohort of around 670 subjects, a separate validation cohort of approximately 110 different subjects was used. On average, approximately 250,000 unique TCR beta nucleotide sequences were sequenced per donor among several hundred genotyped donors of the cohort, with around 19% of those sequences being non-productive. Both class I and class II loci were covered by HLA typing, at four-digit resolution. A later analysis re-analyzed previously published TCR beta repertoires from about 600 donors and added high-resolution HLA genotyping to study TCR occurrence patterns. Every discovery cohort repertoire had been produced on one sequencing platform. An earlier analysis of roughly 600 of the donors used high-throughput TCR beta sequencing to judge whether each TCR beta V gene segment behaved as functional or pseudogenic.

Libraries were constructed by the immunoSEQ multiplex PCR assay. For the multiplex PCR, a mixture combining 60 forward primers for TCR Vbeta segments and 13 reverse primers for TCR Jbeta segments was used. A multiplex PCR assay on genomic DNA amplified the CDR3 region of rearranged TCR beta genes. The Illumina HiSeq System was used to sequence the amplified TCR beta libraries as 87-base-pair reads. Concerning the study's data processing: Across the 700 or so repertoires, a later analysis counted roughly 77 million unique TCR beta chains, approximately 12 million of which were shared by at least two donors. Raw reads were error-corrected and collapsed into unique sequences with a nearest-neighbor algorithm that merged closely related sequences to remove PCR and sequencing errors. V, D and J gene segments were assigned by aligning CDR3 sequences to IMGT reference sequences. For a sequence to be retained, a match of at least six nucleotides to both a V gene segment and a J gene segment was required. A rearrangement was called productive if the CDR3 had no stop codons and remained in frame with V and J, and every other rearrangement was called non-productive. CDR3 was defined by IMGT convention, running from the second conserved V-encoded cysteine to the conserved J-encoded phenylalanine. The earlier analysis of fewer than 700 of the donors excluded sequences that lacked an unambiguous match to a single V gene segment. An earlier analysis of 550 to 650 of the donors classified V segments as functional when productive rearrangements were above 56.7% and as segregating when the standard deviation between donors was above 5%. To diagnose cytomegalovirus status from the catalog of TCR beta chain sequences, a statistical classification framework was built. In a later analysis, V and J genes were assigned by comparing TCR nucleotide sequences against IMGT/GENE-DB human TR gene sequences. Using the TCRdist pipeline, a later analysis assigned CDR3 sequences along with most-parsimonious VDJ recombination scenarios. A later analysis defined each TCR beta chain by its CDR3 amino acid sequence plus V-gene family, and excluded reads lacking a unique V-gene family. In a later analysis, approximately 590 highly shared, low-generation-probability nucleotide sequences were removed to address suspected cross-contamination and a sequencing artifact. A later analysis calculated a clonal expansion index for each public chain from normalized within-repertoire ranks of inferred template counts. A later analysis computed generation probabilities with a VDJ recombination model fitted to out-of-frame rearrangements, and checked the results against IGoR. Hypergeometric tests were used in a later analysis to score TCR-TCR, TCR-HLA and TCR-CMV co-occurrence, with a repertoire-size bias correction applied to the TCR pairs. False discovery rates were estimated in a later analysis by permuting HLA or CMV assignments 20 times. A later analysis grouped co-occurring TCRs with DBSCAN, adding TCRdist sequence similarity when clustering within HLA-allele-positive subsets. Repertoires with fewer than 30,000 or more than 120,000 public chains, plus five repertoires with anomalous nucleotide sharing, were excluded from co-occurrence clustering. Imported from immuneACCESS, the table was reduced by TCRdb to in-frame sequences with V and J called. These copies leave out some clones; in studies compared against another copy, an unresolved V gene accounts for under half, and the cause of the remainder is not known. V, J and clone size reflect that table, while D and trimming were determined from the DNA. The sample profile shows about 240,000 clones; approximately 81% of them were found once. The top ten hold under 8% of the sample.

The cohort was made up of 666 healthy bone marrow donors. All cohort members were sampled while nominally healthy, although unrecorded immune exposures were likely present. The donor tested CMV seropositive, placing the donor among the roughly 300 seropositive members of the cohort. Each donor provided a peripheral blood sample, and peripheral blood mononuclear cells were used for TCR beta sequencing. Genomic DNA was extracted from the blood cell samples with the Qiagen DNeasy Blood Extraction Kit. Beyond this particular receptor, the publication reports: Assigning TCR associations to individual alleles was difficult when HLA alleles, especially DR and DQ, strongly co-occurred. At a false discovery rate of 0.05, a later analysis linked fewer than 20,000 TCR beta sequences to specific HLA alleles. Immune exposure information for the cohort was limited to CMV serostatus. The study gave a list of about 170 TCR beta chains associated with cytomegalovirus. It was suggested by the authors that the approach could potentially be generalized to other disease states and immunological phenotypes. A later analysis reported that several top co-occurrence clusters appeared linked to parvovirus B19, influenza, CMV and Epstein-Barr virus. The classifier was reported to diagnose cytomegalovirus status with high specificity and sensitivity in both the original and validation cohorts. Compared with the roughly 670-donor mean, donors in an Asian-associated ancestry cluster had fewer N-insertions in productive TCRs, according to a later genetic analysis. The cohort was sequenced for TCR beta chains only, and without alpha or paired-chain data the features that could be detected were limited. According to a later analysis, TCR association rates differed among HLA loci, with DRB1 alleles showing the most associated TCRs and HLA-C alleles showing the fewest. The presence/absence analyses assumed that sequencing depth was roughly uniform across donors, and that assumption may not be true. A few of the identified cytomegalovirus-associated TCR beta chains were confirmed in vitro to be specific for cytomegalovirus antigens. Correlated functional status among segregating V segments might reflect linkage disequilibrium, but an unknown experimental factor could not be ruled out. In a later analysis, HLA-associated TCR beta chains showed more clonal expansion and lower generation probabilities than non-associated chains that were equally common. HLA typing was unavailable for some donors at each locus, so association tests used only the typed subset. Across donors, most TCR sequences were observed very rarely, whereas some public TCRs were present in many individuals. The sequencing pipeline was judged likely to have produced a cluster of highly shared sequence variants as a technical artifact. Most CMV-associated TCR beta chains appeared to be HLA-restricted in a later analysis, and the HLA associations seemed to be driven largely by CMV exposure. A further reported finding was that TCR beta sequences accurately predicted the HLA-A and HLA-B alleles for most subjects in the first cohort. In an earlier analysis of about 550 of the donors, most TCR beta V segments were observed in productive rearrangements about 90% or about 30% of the time, broadly matching IMGT annotations. Some IMGT-functional V segments, including TRBV6-2 and TRBV6-3, could not be told apart with the 87-base-pair reads, so those segments were excluded. V-gene and J-gene trimming of TCR beta chains was associated with a missense DCLRE1C variant in a later genetic analysis, and the association was replicated in an independent cohort. Around 16 rarely observed V segments, including chromosome 9 orphons, were excluded from the earlier analysis of just under 600 of the donors because counts were too low.

Including cysteine and phenylalanine, the CDR3 has 12 amino acids. Only the CDR3 portion is preserved as DNA: 36 bases, with reading frame beginning at the first base. CDR1 ENHRY and CDR2 SYGVKD are derived from the germline V gene. Deletion took 10 bases off V and 3 bases off J, with a span of 10 bases between the germline ends. The sequencing input was PBMCs. This sequence originates from a woman between 55 and 75 years old in good health and CMV-seropositive. The chain is assembled from TRBV10-3 and TRBJ1-5, with the D gene not clear enough to name. The CDR3 sequence is CATQFDNQPQHF. The bases are TGTGCCACCCAGTTCGACAATCAGCCCCAGCATTTT.